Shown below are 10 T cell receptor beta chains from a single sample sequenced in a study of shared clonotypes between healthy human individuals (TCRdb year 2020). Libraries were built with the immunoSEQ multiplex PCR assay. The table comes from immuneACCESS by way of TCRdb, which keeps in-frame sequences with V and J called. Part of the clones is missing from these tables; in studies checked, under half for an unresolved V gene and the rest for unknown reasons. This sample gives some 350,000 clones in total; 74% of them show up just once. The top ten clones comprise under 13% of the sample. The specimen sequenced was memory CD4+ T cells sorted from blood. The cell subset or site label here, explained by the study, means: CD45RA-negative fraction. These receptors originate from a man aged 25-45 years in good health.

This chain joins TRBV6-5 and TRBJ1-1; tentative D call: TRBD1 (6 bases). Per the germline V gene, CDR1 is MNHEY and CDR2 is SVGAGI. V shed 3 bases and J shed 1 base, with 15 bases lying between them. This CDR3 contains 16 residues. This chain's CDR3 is CASSYIGGVPNTEAFF. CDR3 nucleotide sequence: TGTGCCAGCAGTTATATAGGGGGTGTTCCGAACACTGAAGCTTTCTTT.

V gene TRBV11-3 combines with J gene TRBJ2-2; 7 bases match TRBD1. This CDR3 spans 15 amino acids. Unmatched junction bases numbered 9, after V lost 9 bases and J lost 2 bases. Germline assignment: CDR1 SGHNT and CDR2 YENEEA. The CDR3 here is CASGIGQANTGELFF. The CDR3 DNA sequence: TGTGCCAGTGGGATTGGACAGGCAAACACCGGGGAGCTGTTTTTT.

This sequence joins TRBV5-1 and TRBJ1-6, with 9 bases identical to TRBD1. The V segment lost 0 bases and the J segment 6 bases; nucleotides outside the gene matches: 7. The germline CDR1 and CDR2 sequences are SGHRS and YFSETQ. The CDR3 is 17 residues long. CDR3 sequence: CASSLAATGGFNSPLHF. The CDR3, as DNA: TGCGCCAGCAGCTTGGCCGCGACAGGGGGGTTTAATTCACCCCTCCACTTT.

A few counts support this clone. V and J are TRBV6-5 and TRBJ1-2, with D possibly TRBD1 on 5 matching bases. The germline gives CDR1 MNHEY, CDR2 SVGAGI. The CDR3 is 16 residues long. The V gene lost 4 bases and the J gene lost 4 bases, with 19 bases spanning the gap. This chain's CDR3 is CASSSISGRGTYGYTF. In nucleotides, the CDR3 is TGTGCCAGCAGTTCCATCTCAGGGCGGGGTACCTATGGCTACACCTTC.

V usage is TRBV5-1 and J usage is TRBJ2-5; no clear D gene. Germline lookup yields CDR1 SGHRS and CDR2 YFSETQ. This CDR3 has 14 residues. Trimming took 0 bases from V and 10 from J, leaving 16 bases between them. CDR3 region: CASSLGDVIGDQYF. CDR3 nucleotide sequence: TGCGCCAGCAGCTTGGGCGACGTTATAGGTGACCAGTACTTC.

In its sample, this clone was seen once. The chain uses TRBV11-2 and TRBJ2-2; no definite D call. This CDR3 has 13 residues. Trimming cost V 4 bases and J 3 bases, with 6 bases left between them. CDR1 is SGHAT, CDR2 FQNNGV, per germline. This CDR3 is CASSSLYTGELFF. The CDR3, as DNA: TGTGCCAGCAGCTCGCTTTACACCGGGGAGCTGTTTTTT. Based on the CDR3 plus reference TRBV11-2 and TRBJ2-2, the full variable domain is EAGVAQSPRYKIIEKRQSVAFWCNPISGHATLYWYQQILGQGPKLLIQFQNNGVVDDSQLPKDRFSAERLKGVDSTLKIQPAKLEDSAVYLCASSSLYTGELFFGEGSRLTVL.

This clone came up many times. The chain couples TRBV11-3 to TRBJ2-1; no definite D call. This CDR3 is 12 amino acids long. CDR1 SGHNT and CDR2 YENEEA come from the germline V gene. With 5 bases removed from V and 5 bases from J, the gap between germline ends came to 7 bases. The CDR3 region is CASSKQNNEQFF. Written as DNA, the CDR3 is TGTGCCAGCAGCAAACAGAACAATGAGCAGTTCTTC.

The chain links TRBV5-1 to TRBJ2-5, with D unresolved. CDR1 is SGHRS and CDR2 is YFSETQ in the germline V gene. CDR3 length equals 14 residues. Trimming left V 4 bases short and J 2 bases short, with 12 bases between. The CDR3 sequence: CASSPGDLQETQYF. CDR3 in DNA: TGCGCCAGCAGCCCGGGTGACTTACAAGAGACCCAGTACTTC.

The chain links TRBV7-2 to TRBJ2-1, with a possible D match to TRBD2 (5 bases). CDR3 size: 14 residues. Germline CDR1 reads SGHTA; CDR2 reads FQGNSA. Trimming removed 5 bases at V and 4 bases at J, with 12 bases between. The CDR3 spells CASSTIGKYNEQFF. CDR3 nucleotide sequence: TGTGCCAGCAGCACCATCGGGAAGTACAATGAGCAGTTCTTC.

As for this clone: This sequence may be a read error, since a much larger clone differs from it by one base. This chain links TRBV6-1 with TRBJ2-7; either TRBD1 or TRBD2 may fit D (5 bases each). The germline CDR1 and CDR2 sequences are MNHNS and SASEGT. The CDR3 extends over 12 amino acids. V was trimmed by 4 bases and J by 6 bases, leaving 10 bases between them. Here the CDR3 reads CASSGPGTEQYF. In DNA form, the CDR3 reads TGTGCCAGCAGTGGTCCCGGGACCGAGCAGTACTTC.